The entry below describes one TCR beta chain. Profiled with immunoSEQ multiplex PCR; TCRdb holds only in-frame clones, not every one. The data contain about 160,000 clones, over 80% of them singletons. Germline V lookup: CDR1 SGDLS, CDR2 YYNGEE. Between the trimmed V and J ends, which lost 0 bases and 4 bases, there was a span of 16 bases. The CDR3 length is 16 residues. This entry comes from a study of blood T cell repertoires in COVID-19. About the research overall: Samples taken during acute and convalescent COVID-19 were collected in the United States, Italy and Spain.

The receptor's source is an elderly man with acute or convalescent COVID-19. Source material: peripheral blood. This chain joins TRBV9 and TRBJ2-5; a possible D gene is TRBD2 (5 bases). The CDR3 loop is CASSVGSVLEGETQYF. CDR3 nucleotide sequence: TGTGCCAGCAGCGTAGGATCCGTACTAGAAGGAGAGACCCAGTACTTC.